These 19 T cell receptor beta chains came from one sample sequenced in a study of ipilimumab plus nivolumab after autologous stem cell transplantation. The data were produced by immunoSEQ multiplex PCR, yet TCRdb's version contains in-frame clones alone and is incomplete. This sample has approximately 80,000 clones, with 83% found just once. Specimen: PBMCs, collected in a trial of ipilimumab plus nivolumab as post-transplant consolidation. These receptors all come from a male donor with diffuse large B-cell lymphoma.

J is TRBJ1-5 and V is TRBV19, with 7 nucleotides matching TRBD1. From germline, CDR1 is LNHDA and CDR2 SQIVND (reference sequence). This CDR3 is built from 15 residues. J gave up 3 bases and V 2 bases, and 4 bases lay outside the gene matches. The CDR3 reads CASSIQGEANQPQHF. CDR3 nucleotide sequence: TGTGCCAGTAGTATACAGGGGGAGGCCAATCAGCCCCAGCATTTT.

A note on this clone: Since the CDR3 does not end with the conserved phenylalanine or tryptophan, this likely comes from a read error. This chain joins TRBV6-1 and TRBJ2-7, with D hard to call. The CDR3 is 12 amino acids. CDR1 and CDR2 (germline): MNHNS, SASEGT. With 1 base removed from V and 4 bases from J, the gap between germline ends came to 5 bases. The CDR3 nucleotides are TGTGCCAGCAGTGAAGTACAGTACGAGCAGTACCTC. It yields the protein CASSEVQYEQYL.

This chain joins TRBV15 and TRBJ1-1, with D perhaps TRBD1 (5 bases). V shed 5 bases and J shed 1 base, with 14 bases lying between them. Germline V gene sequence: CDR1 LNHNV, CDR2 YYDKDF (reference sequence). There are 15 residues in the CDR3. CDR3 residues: CATSSRDRKNTEAFF. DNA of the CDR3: TGTGCCACCAGCTCCCGGGACCGAAAGAACACTGAAGCTTTCTTT.

The CDR3 region is CASRTDSYEQYF. The CDR3 bases are TGTGCCAGCAGAACTGACAGCTACGAGCAGTACTTC. The J gene is TRBJ2-7, the V gene TRBV6-6; D perhaps matches TRBD1 (5 bases). The CDR3 is made up of 12 amino acids. The V end was cut by 6 bases, the J end by 3 bases, with 9 bases between. Germline CDR1 MNHNY, CDR2 SVGAGI (reference sequence).

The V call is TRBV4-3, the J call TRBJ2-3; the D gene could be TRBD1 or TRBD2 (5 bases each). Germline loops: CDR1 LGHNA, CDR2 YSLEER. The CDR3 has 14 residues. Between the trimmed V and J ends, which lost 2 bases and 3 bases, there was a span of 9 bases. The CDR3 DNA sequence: TGCGCCAGCAGCCAAAGTTGGGGGACAGATACGCAGTATTTT. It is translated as CASSQSWGTDTQYF.

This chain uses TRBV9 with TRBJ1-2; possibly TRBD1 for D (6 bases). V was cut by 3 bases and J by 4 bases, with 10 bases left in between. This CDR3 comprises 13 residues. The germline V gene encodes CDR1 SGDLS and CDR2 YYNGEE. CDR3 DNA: TGTGCCAGCAGCGGAACAGGGTTCTATGGCTACACCTTC. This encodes CASSGTGFYGYTF.

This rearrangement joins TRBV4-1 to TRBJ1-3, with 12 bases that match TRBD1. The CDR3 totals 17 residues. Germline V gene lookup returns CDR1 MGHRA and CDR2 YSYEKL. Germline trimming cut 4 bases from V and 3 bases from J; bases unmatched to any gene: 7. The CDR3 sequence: CASSRAGTGGFGNTIYF. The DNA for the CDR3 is TGCGCCAGCAGCCGAGCCGGGACAGGGGGCTTTGGAAACACCATATATTTT.

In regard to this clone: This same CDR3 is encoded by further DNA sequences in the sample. The CDR3 here is CASSLSRGETQYF. CDR3 sequence (DNA): TGTGCCAGCAGCTTAAGCCGTGGAGAGACCCAGTACTTC. V is TRBV7-3 and J is TRBJ2-5; D not certain. Per germline, CDR1 SGHTA and CDR2 FQGTGA. Deletions cut 1 base from V and 4 bases from J, with 7 bases between. The CDR3 extends over 13 amino acids. Full variable domain (missing parts from reference TRBV7-3 and TRBJ2-5): GAGVSQTPSNKVTEKGKYVELRCDPISGHTALYWYRQSLGQGPEFLIYFQGTGAADDSGLPNDRFFAVRPEGSVSTLKIQRTERGDSAVYLCASSLSRGETQYFGPGTRLLVL.

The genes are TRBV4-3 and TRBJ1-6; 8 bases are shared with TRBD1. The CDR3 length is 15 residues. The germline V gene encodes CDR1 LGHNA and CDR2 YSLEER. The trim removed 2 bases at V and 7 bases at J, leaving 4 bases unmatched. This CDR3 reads CASSQLQGGNSPLHF. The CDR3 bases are TGCGCCAGCAGCCAACTACAGGGGGGCAATTCACCCCTCCACTTT.

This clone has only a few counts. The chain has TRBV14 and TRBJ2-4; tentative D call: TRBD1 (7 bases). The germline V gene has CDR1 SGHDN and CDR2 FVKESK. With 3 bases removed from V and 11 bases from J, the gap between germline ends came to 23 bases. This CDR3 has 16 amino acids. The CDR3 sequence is CASSQDRGGGRAFQYF. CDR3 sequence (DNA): TGTGCCAGCAGCCAGGATAGAGGAGGGGGCCGGGCATTTCAGTACTTC.

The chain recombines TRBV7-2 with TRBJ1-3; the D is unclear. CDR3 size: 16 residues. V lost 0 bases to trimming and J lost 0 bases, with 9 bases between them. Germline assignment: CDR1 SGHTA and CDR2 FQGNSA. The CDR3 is CASSLAGRNSGNTIYF. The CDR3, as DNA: TGTGCCAGCAGCTTAGCGGGCAGAAACTCTGGAAACACCATATATTTT.

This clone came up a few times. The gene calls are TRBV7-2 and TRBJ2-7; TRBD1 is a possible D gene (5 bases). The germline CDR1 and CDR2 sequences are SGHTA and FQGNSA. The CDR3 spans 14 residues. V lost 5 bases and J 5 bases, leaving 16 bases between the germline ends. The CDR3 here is CASSKTERGDEQYF. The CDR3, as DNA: TGTGCCAGCAGCAAGACAGAACGTGGGGACGAGCAGTACTTC.

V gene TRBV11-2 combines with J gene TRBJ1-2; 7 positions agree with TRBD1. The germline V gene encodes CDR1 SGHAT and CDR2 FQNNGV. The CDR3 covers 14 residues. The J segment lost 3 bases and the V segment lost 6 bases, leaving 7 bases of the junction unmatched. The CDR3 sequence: CASRSPGTDYGYTF. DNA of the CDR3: TGTGCCAGCAGGTCCCCCGGGACAGACTATGGCTACACCTTC.

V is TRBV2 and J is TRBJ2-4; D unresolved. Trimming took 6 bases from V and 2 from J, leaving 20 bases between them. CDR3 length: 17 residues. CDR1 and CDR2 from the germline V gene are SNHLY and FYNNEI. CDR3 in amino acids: CASRAQTDVTTKNIQYF. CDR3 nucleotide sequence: TGTGCCAGCAGGGCCCAAACCGACGTAACCACCAAAAACATTCAGTACTTC.

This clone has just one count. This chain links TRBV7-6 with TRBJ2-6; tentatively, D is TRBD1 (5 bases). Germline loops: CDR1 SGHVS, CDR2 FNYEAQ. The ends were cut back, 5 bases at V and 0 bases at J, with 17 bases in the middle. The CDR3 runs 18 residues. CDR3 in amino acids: CASSTRQKTNSGANVLTF. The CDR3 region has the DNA TGTGCCAGCAGCACCCGACAGAAAACAAACTCTGGGGCCAACGTCCTGACTTTC.

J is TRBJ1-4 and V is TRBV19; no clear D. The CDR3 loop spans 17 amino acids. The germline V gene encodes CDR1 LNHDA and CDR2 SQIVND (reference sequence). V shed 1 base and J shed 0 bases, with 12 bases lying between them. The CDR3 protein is CASSIASSPATNEKLFF. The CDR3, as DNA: TGTGCCAGTAGTATAGCATCCAGCCCTGCAACTAATGAAAAACTGTTTTTT.

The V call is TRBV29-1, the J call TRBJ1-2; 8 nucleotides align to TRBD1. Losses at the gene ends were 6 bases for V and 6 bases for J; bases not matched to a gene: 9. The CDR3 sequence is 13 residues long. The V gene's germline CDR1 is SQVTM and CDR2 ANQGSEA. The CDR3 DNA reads TGCAGCGTAACCGACAGGGGTCGAGATGGCTACACCTTC. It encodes CSVTDRGRDGYTF. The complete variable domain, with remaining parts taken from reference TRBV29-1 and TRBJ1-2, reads SAVISQKPSRDICQRGTSLTIQCQVDSQVTMMFWYRQQPGQSLTLIATANQGSEATYESGFVIDKFPISRPNLTFSTLTVSNMSPEDSSIYLCSVTDRGRDGYTFGSGTRLTVV.

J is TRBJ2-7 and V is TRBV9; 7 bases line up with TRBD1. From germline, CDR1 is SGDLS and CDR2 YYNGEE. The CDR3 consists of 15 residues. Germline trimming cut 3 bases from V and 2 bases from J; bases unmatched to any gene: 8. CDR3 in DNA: TGTGCCAGCAGCGAGACGACAGGGCCTCCCTACGAGCAGTACTTC. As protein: CASSETTGPPYEQYF.

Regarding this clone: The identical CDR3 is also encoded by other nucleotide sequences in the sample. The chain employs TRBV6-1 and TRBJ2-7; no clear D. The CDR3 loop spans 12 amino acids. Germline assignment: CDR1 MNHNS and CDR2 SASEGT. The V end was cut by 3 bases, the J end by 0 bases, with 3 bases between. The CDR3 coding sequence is TGTGCCAGCAGTGACAGCTCCTACGAGCAGTACTTC. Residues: CASSDSSYEQYF.